Listed below are T cell receptor beta chains from one sample, sequenced in a study of blood T cell repertoires in COVID-19. Sequencing was performed with immunoSEQ multiplex PCR; in TCRdb, only in-frame clones are kept and a portion is missing. This sample yields over 60,000 clones, of which around nine tenths are seen a single time; roughly 14% belongs to the top ten. The sample consisted of peripheral blood. All receptors derive from a woman in her fifties or sixties with acute or convalescent COVID-19. Both conserved end residues are part of each CDR3. D genes are given only for firm matches. Clone size, where shown, is once, few, many, or a class for clones that have expanded.

j_call | clone_size | v_call | d_call | cdr3_nt | cdr3_aa
TRBJ2-5 | - | TRBV3-1/TRBV3-2 | - | TGTGCCAGCAGCCAAGGGGGCGCCGTCTCGACCCAGTACTTC | CASSQGGAVSTQYF
TRBJ2-7 | - | TRBV11-2 | TRBD1 | TGTGCCAGCAGCTTAGTAGGGGGCAATACCTACGAGCAGTACTTC | CASSLVGGNTYEQYF
TRBJ1-1 | few | TRBV18 | - | TGTGCCAGCTCACCTTCCGGACAGCCGAACACTGAAGCTTTCTTT | CASSPSGQPNTEAFF
TRBJ1-1 | - | TRBV19 | TRBD1 | TGTGCCAGTAGTATAGCAGGGGGGACTGAAGCTTTCTTT | CASSIAGGTEAFF
TRBJ2-7 | - | TRBV20-1 | TRBD1 | TGCAGTGCTTGGGACAGCTACGAGCAGTACTTC | CSAWDSYEQYF
TRBJ2-2 | - | TRBV3-1/TRBV3-2 | TRBD2 | TGTGCCAGCAGCCAAGTAGCGGGGGTTACCACCGGGGAGCTGTTTTTT | CASSQVAGVTTGELFF
TRBJ1-5 | - | TRBV19 | TRBD1 | TGTGCCAGTAGTAGGGGAGGGACAGGCAACAGGCAGCCCCAGCATTTT | CASSRGGTGNRQPQHF
TRBJ2-7 | - | TRBV19 | - | TGTGCCAGTAGTTCGGACTCCTCCTACGAGCAGTACTTC | CASSSDSSYEQYF
TRBJ1-4 | - | TRBV10-3 | - | TGTGCCATCAGTGAAACCGCCCCTACAACTAATGAAAAACTGTTTTTT | CAISETAPTTNEKLFF
TRBJ2-5 | - | TRBV28 | - | TGTGCCAGCAGTCCAGCGACAGGTAGAGAGACCCAGTACTTC | CASSPATGRETQYF
TRBJ2-1 | - | TRBV7-9 | TRBD2 | TGTGCCAGCAGCTTAGTGGTAGCGGGGGACAATGAGCAGTTCTTC | CASSLVVAGDNEQFF
TRBJ2-3 | - | TRBV5-1 | TRBD2 | TGCGCCAGCAGCCCCCGACTAGCGGGGGTCACAGATACGCAGTATTTT | CASSPRLAGVTDTQYF
TRBJ2-2 | - | TRBV15 | - | TGTGCCACCAGCAGAGATATAGGGGCCAACACCGGGGAGCTGTTTTTT | CATSRDIGANTGELFF
TRBJ2-3 | - | TRBV5-1 | - | TGCGCCAGCAGCTTGGCAGGGGTCGGTCCAGATACGCAGTATTTT | CASSLAGVGPDTQYF
TRBJ1-5 | once | TRBV10-3 | - | TGTGCCATCAGTGAGTCGAGGTCCGATGAATCAGCCCAGCATTTT | CAISESRSDESAQHF
TRBJ1-5 | - | TRBV19 | - | TGTGCCAGTAGCCGAGGACAGCCAAATAGCAATCAGCCCCAGCATTTT | CASSRGQPNSNQPQHF
TRBJ1-5 | many | TRBV19 | - | TGTGCCAGTGGAACTATAATCGGCCAGAATCAGCCCCAGCATTTT | CASGTIIGQNQPQHF
TRBJ1-3 | few | TRBV5-4 | - | TGTGCCAGCAGCCCGTTTTCTGGAAACACCATATATTTT | CASSPFSGNTIYF
TRBJ1-1 | - | TRBV12-5 | - | TGTGCTAGTGGTTTTGTCGGGAACACTGAAGCTTTCTTT | CASGFVGNTEAFF
TRBJ2-3 | - | TRBV7-2 | - | TGTGCCAGCAGCTTCCTGGGGGGGGCTGGTACAGATACGCAGTATTTT | CASSFLGGAGTDTQYF
TRBJ1-2 | - | TRBV5-6 | - | TGTGCCAGCAGCGGCGGGACCGAAGCTTACTATGGCTACACCTTC | CASSGGTEAYYGYTF
TRBJ2-1 | - | TRBV19 | - | TGTGCCAGTAGTCCGGGACTCGAGCAGTTCTTC | CASSPGLEQFF
TRBJ2-1 | once | TRBV5-1 | TRBD1 | TGCGCCAGCAGCTTAACCCCTATTACGGACAGGGACACGATCGTTAATGAGCAGTTCTTC | CASSLTPITDRDTIVNEQFF
TRBJ2-5 | - | TRBV30 | TRBD2 | TGTGCCTGGACACGGCGGGGGGGCCGAGAGACCCAGTACTTC | CAWTRRGGRETQYF
TRBJ2-1 | - | TRBV5-1 | - | TGCGCCAGCAGCTTGAATAGGCAGGGTTACAATGAGCAGTTCTTC | CASSLNRQGYNEQFF
TRBJ1-1 | - | TRBV24-1 | TRBD1 | TGTGCCAAAAACAGGGGGCACGTCACTGAAGCTTTCTTT | CAKNRGHVTEAFF
TRBJ1-1 | - | TRBV5-4 | - | TGTGCCAGCAGCTTACCGGGTACACCGCCTGCTGAAGCTTTCTTT | CASSLPGTPPAEAFF
TRBJ1-6 | once | TRBV28 | TRBD1 | TGTGCCAGCAGGCGACAGGGGGCTTCGAATTCACCCCTCCACTTT | CASRRQGASNSPLHF
TRBJ1-2 | - | TRBV30 | TRBD1 | TGTGCCTGGAGTCCGGACAGGGGTGACTATGGCTACACCTTC | CAWSPDRGDYGYTF
TRBJ1-4 | - | TRBV4-1 | TRBD1 | TGCGCCAGCAGCGCAGGGGGCCCTAATGAAAAACTGTTTTTT | CASSAGGPNEKLFF
TRBJ2-3 | - | TRBV6-1 | - | TGTGCCAGCAGTGATCCACTAAATAGCACAGATACGCAGTATTTT | CASSDPLNSTDTQYF
TRBJ1-4 | once | TRBV13 | - | TGTGCCAGCAGCTTAGGCGTGGGGAGCGATGAAAAACTGTTTTTT | CASSLGVGSDEKLFF
TRBJ1-5 | - | TRBV27 | - | TGTGCCAGCAGTTCCTACAGCGGGATTAGCAATCAGCCCCAGCATTTT | CASSSYSGISNQPQHF
TRBJ2-1 | - | TRBV27 | - | TGTGCCAGCGGTTCGGGTATCTCCTACAATGAGCAGTTCTTC | CASGSGISYNEQFF
TRBJ2-3 | once | TRBV30 | - | TGTGCCTGGACCCCGGGTAACACAGATACGCAGTATTTT | CAWTPGNTDTQYF
TRBJ1-2 | - | TRBV5-1 | - | TGCGCCAGCGGTCGGATTGGGTACAGAGATGGCTACACCTTC | CASGRIGYRDGYTF
TRBJ2-4 | - | TRBV4-1 | TRBD1 | TGCGCCAGCAGCCAAGAAAGACAGGGGGCCCAGATTCAGTACTTC | CASSQERQGAQIQYF
TRBJ1-4 | once | TRBV3-1/TRBV3-2 | TRBD1 | TGTGCCAGCAGCCTCCGGGACAGGGGTAATGAAAAACTGTTTTTT | CASSLRDRGNEKLFF
TRBJ2-3 | - | TRBV20-1 | - | TGCAGTGCTAGTGGGGGGGGCCCCACAGATACGCAGTATTTT | CSASGGGPTDTQYF
TRBJ2-1 | - | TRBV5-1 | TRBD2 | TGCGCCAGCAGCTTGACGACTAAAGCGGGGGGGCGGAATGAGCAGTTCTTC | CASSLTTKAGGRNEQFF
TRBJ1-5 | - | TRBV7-9 | - | TGTGCCAGCAGCTTAGGGGGCCTCATGAATCAGCCCCAGCATTTT | CASSLGGLMNQPQHF
TRBJ1-1 | - | TRBV6-4 | - | TGTGCCAGCACCTCAGAACAGGGGAACACTGAAGCTTTCTTT | CASTSEQGNTEAFF
TRBJ2-3 | - | TRBV19 | TRBD1 | TGTGCCAGTAGTGTCCTCCGGGACAGGGGCACAGATACGCAGTATTTT | CASSVLRDRGTDTQYF
TRBJ1-2 | once | TRBV10-1 | TRBD1 | TGCGCCACCAGGAGGGGACAGGGGGCGCGATGGGGGGGCTACACCTTC | CATRRGQGARWGGYTF
TRBJ2-1 | - | TRBV19 | TRBD1 | TGTGCCAGTACCCCAGTTCCGAGAACAGGGGGCCGGTTCTTC | CASTPVPRTGGRFF
TRBJ2-2 | - | TRBV2 | TRBD1 | TGTGCCAGCACGACCGGGACAGGGTCGGCCGGGGAGCTGTTTTTT | CASTTGTGSAGELFF
TRBJ2-3 | - | TRBV19 | TRBD2 | TGTGCCAGTAGTCCGCTGATCGGACTAGCGGAGGTCACAGATACGCAGTATTTT | CASSPLIGLAEVTDTQYF
TRBJ1-1 | - | TRBV19 | - | TGTGCCAGTAGTACCCCCGGGGACACTGAAGCTTTCTTT | CASSTPGDTEAFF
TRBJ2-1 | - | TRBV29-1 | - | TGCAGCGTTGAAGCCAGTCACGGGGAGACGGGTGAGCAGTTCTTC | CSVEASHGETGEQFF
TRBJ2-7 | - | TRBV21-1 | - | TGTGCCAGCAGCCCCTGCGATAGCTTCTACGAGCAGTACTTC | CASSPCDSFYEQYF
TRBJ2-3 | once | TRBV3-1/TRBV3-2 | - | TGTGCCAGCAGCCAAGAGAGCGGCCCCACAGATACGCAGTATTTT | CASSQESGPTDTQYF
TRBJ2-5 | - | TRBV9 | TRBD2 | TGTGCCAGCAGCGAGGGGACTAGCGGGGGGCCTCAAGAGACCCAGTACTTC | CASSEGTSGGPQETQYF
TRBJ2-3 | - | TRBV5-1 | TRBD2 | TGCGCCAGCAGCTTGCTTCGCGGGGGAACAGATACGCAGTATTTT | CASSLLRGGTDTQYF
TRBJ2-5 | - | TRBV5-4 | - | TGTGCCAGCAGCTTGGGCTCTATTCTCCAAGAGACCCAGTACTTC | CASSLGSILQETQYF
TRBJ1-2 | - | TRBV11-2 | - | TGTGCCAGCAGCTTAAAACAGGGCTTAACTATTGGCTACACCTTC | CASSLKQGLTIGYTF
TRBJ2-7 | - | TRBV9 | TRBD1 | TGTGCCAGCAGCTTCCGGGACAGGGAGACCGACGAGCAGTACTTC | CASSFRDRETDEQYF
TRBJ2-3 | once | TRBV14 | TRBD2 | TGTGCCAGCAGCCATCGGCTAGCGGGGCATGTTTCAGATACGCAGTATTTT | CASSHRLAGHVSDTQYF
TRBJ2-2 | - | TRBV5-1 | TRBD1 | TGCGCCAGCAGCCGGACAGGGACCGACACCGGGGAGCTGTTTTTT | CASSRTGTDTGELFF